This T cell receptor beta chain stems from a study of blood T cell repertoires in COVID-19. The germline CDR1 and CDR2 sequences are SQVTM and ANQGSEA. The CDR3 extends over 11 amino acids. V lost 5 bases and J lost 6, with 10 bases in between. Libraries were prepared by immunoSEQ multiplex PCR; TCRdb keeps only in-frame clonotypes and omits some of them. This sample carries roughly 380,000 clones, about 91% of them seen once, and the ten largest clones take roughly 1.4%. The chain has TRBV29-1 and TRBJ1-1; D is perhaps TRBD1 (6 bases). This receptor was identified in a woman in her thirties or forties with COVID-19, enrolled during active disease. The sample taken for sequencing was peripheral blood. The DNA for the CDR3 is TGCAGCGTTCGCAGGGGTTCTGAAGCTTTCTTT. Protein product: CSVRRGSEAFF.